This T cell receptor beta chain was observed in a study of T cell responses to AZD1222 COVID-19 vaccine. Here immunoSEQ multiplex PCR was the method, and the copy in TCRdb shows in-frame clones only, minus some. This table holds 70,000 to 95,000 clones, under 90% found once. This CDR3 has 17 amino acids. Germline CDR1 reads SGHRS; CDR2 reads YFSETQ. V gave up 0 bases and J gave up 2 bases, with 17 bases separating them. This chain uses TRBV5-1 with TRBJ2-5; D uncertain. Sequencing was performed on peripheral blood, taken on day 0 of MenACWY control vaccination. This TCR was recovered from an adult in good health. CDR3 sequence: CASSLASWEKRQETQYF. The DNA of the CDR3 is TGCGCCAGCAGCTTGGCCTCATGGGAAAAAAGACAAGAGACCCAGTACTTC.